The source of this TCR beta chain is a study of regulatory T cells in long-lasting Graves disease. Study-level results: New patients shared more than 750 public clonotypes, fewer than the approximately 2,500 shared by persistent patients.

This clonotype was recorded many times. What it binds is unknown. Noted time point: newly diagnosed GD, antithyroid drugs for less than 3 months. PBMC-derived RNA was used for the TCR library. The patients were enrolled through endocrinology in Xi'an, China. CDR3 regions were amplified by Arm-PCR using iRepertoire HTBI primers to build TCR beta libraries. TCRdb reanalysed the multiplex PCR reads using MiXCR and keeps one entry per CDR3 protein. The sample contains about 470,000 distinct CDR3 sequences, under 15% of which appear only once. The CDR3 has 11 residues. CDR1 MNHEY and CDR2 SMNVEV come from the germline V gene (reference sequence). Trimming at V came to 11 bases and at J to 5 bases, leaving 5 bases not matched to a gene. Another study also made use of these data, one on T cells in Graves' hyperthyroidism and ophthalmopathy.

This sequence originates from a woman aged 25-40 years with Graves disease. The sequencing used peripheral blood mononuclear cells (PBMCs), collected at new diagnosis, from a patient treated with antithyroid drugs. The rearrangement joins TRBV27 to TRBJ2-5, with TRBD2 identical over 7 bases. As DNA, the CDR3 is TGTGCCGGGGGGGAAATTGAGACCCAGTACTTC. Translation: CAGGEIETQYF.